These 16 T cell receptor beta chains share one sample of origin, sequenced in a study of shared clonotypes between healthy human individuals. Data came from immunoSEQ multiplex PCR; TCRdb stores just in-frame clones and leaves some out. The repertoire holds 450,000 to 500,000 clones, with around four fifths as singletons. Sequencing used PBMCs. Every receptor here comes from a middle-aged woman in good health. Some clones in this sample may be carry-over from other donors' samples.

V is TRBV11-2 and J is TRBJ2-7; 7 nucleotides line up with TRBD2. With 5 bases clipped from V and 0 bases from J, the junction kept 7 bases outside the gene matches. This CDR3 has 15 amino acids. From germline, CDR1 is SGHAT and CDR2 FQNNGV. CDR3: CASSPLAGLSYEQYF. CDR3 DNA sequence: TGTGCCAGCAGCCCCTTAGCGGGCCTCTCCTACGAGCAGTACTTC. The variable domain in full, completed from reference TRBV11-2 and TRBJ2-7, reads EAGVAQSPRYKIIEKRQSVAFWCNPISGHATLYWYQQILGQGPKLLIQFQNNGVVDDSQLPKDRFSAERLKGVDSTLKIQPAKLEDSAVYLCASSPLAGLSYEQYFGPGTRLTVT.

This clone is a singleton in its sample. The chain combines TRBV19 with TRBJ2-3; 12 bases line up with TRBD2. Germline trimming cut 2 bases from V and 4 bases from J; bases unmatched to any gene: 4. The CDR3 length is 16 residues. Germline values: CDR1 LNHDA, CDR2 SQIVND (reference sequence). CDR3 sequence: CASSIRLAGVSDTQYF. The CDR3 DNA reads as TGTGCCAGTAGTATACGACTAGCGGGAGTGTCAGATACGCAGTATTTT.

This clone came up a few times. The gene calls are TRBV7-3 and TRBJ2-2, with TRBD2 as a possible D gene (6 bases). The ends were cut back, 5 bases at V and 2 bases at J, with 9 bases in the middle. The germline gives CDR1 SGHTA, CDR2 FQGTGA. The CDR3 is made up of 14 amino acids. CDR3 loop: CASSKLANTGELFF. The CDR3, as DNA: TGTGCCAGCAGCAAACTAGCAAACACCGGGGAGCTGTTTTTT. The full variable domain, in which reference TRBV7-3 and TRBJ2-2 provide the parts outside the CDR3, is GAGVSQTPSNKVTEKGKYVELRCDPISGHTALYWYRQSLGQGPEFLIYFQGTGAADDSGLPNDRFFAVRPEGSVSTLKIQRTERGDSAVYLCASSKLANTGELFFGEGSRLTVL.

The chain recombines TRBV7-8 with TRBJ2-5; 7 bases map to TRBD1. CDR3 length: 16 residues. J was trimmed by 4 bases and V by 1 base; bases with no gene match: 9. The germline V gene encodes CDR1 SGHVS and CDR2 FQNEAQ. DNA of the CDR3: TGTGCCAGCAGCTTAGAAGGGAGAGGGGGCGGAGAGACCCAGTACTTC. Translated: CASSLEGRGGGETQYF.

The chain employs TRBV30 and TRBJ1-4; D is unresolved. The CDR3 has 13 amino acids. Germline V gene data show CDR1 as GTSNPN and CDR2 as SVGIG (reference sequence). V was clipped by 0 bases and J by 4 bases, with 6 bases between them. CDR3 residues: CAWSVGFNEKLFF. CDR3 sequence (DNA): TGTGCCTGGAGTGTTGGCTTTAATGAAAAACTGTTTTTT.

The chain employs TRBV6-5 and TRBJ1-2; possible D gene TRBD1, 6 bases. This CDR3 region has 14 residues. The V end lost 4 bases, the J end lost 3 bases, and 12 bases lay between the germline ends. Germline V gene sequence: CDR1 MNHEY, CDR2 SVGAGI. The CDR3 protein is CASSSQDSYYGYTF. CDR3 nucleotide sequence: TGTGCCAGCAGTTCCCAGGACAGCTACTATGGCTACACCTTC.

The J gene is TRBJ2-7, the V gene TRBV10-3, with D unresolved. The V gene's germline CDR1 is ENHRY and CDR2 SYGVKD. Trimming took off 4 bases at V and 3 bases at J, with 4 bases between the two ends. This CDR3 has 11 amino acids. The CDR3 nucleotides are TGTGCCATCAGTGTTAACTACGAGCAGTACTTC. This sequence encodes CAISVNYEQYF.

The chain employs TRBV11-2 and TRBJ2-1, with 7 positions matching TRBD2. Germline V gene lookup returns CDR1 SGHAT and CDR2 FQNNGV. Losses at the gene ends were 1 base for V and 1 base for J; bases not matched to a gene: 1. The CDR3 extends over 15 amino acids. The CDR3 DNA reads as TGTGCCAGCAGCTTAGGCGGGAGATCCTACAATGAGCAGTTCTTC. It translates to CASSLGGRSYNEQFF.

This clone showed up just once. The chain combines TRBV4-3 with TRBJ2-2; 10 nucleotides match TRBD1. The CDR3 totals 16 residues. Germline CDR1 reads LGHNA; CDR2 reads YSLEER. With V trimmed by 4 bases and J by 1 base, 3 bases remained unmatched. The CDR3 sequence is CASSLDRGKNTGELFF. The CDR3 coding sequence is TGCGCCAGCAGCCTGGACAGGGGGAAGAACACCGGGGAGCTGTTTTTT.

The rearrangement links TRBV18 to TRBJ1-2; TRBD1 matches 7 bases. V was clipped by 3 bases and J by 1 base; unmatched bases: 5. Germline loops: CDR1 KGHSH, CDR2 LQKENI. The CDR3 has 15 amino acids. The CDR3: CASSPGTDYNYGYTF. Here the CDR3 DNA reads TGTGCCAGCTCACCCGGGACAGATTATAACTATGGCTACACCTTC.

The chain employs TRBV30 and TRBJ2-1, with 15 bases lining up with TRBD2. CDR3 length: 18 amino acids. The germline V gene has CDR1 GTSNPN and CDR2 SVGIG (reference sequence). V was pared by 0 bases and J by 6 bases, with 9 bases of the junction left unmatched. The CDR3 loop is CAWSVRTSGRVVFNEQFF. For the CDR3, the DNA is TGTGCCTGGAGTGTACGGACTAGCGGGAGGGTCGTTTTCAATGAGCAGTTCTTC.

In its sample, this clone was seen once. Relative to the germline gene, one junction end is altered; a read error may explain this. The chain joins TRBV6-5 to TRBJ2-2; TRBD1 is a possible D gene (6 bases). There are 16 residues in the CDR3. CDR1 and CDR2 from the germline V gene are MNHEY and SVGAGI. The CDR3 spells CAGSYSRGHNTGELFF. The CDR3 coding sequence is TGTGCCGGCAGTTACTCCCGGGGACATAACACCGGGGAGCTGTTTTTT.

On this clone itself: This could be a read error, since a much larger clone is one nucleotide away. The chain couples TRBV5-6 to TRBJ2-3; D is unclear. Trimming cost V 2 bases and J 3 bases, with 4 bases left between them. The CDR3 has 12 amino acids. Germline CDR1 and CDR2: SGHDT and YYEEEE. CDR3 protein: CASSFGTDTQYF. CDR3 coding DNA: TGTGCCAGCAGCTTCGGGACAGATACGCAGTATTTT. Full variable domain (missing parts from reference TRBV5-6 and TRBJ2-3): DAGVTQSPTHLIKTRGQQVTLRCSPKSGHDTVSWYQQALGQGPQFIFQYYEEEERQRGNFPDRFSGHQFPNYSSELNVNALLLGDSALYLCASSFGTDTQYFGPGTRLTVL.

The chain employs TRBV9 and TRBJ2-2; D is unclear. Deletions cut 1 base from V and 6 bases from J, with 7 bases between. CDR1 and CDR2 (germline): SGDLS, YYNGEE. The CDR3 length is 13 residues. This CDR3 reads CASSVNRAGELFF. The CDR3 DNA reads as TGTGCCAGCAGCGTAAATCGAGCCGGGGAGCTGTTTTTT.

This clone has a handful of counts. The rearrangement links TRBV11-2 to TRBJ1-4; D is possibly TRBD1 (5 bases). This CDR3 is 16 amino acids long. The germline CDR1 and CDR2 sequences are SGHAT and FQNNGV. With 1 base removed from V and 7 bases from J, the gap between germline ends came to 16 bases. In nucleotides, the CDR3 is TGTGCCAGCAGCTTAGCCGGGCGGGGGAGGGCTGAAAAACTGTTTTTT. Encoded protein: CASSLAGRGRAEKLFF. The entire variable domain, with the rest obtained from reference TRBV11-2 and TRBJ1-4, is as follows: EAGVAQSPRYKIIEKRQSVAFWCNPISGHATLYWYQQILGQGPKLLIQFQNNGVVDDSQLPKDRFSAERLKGVDSTLKIQPAKLEDSAVYLCASSLAGRGRAEKLFFGSGTQLSVL.

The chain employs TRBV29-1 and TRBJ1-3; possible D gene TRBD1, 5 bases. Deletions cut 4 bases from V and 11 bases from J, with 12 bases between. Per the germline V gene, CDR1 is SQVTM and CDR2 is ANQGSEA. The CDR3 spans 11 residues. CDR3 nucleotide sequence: TGCAGCGTTGCGGGGGTTGGGGCCATATATTTT. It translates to CSVAGVGAIYF.